This is a list of T cell receptor beta chains from one sample in a study of response to subunit inactivated influenza vaccine. TCRdb re-called the RT-PCR reads through MiXCR, storing one row per CDR3 protein. In the table there are around 710,000 distinct CDR3 sequences, over 11% of which are singletons. The sample consisted of PBMCs from blood, taken around 15 days before vaccination. Every receptor here comes from a man aged 45-65 years who received an inactivated influenza vaccine. Both conserved end residues are part of each CDR3. A D gene is named only where the DNA matches it firmly. Size is stated for part of the rows, as once, few or many counts, or as a class when the clone is expanded.

size: many
J: TRBJ2-1
V: TRBV4-3
D: -
DNA: TGCGCCAGCAGCCAGGGCTGGAGGGGGACCTACAATGAGCAGTTCTTC
CDR3: CASSQGWRGTYNEQFF

size: few
J: TRBJ2-2
V: TRBV6-1
D: -
DNA: TGTGCCAGCAGTGAAACGTCGGCCGGGGAGCTGTTTTTT
CDR3: CASSETSAGELFF

size: -
J: TRBJ2-7
V: TRBV7-9
D: -
DNA: TGTGCCAGCCGCCGCTCGACAGCCACCCACGAGCAGTACTTC
CDR3: CASRRSTATHEQYF

size: many
J: TRBJ2-7
V: TRBV4-3
D: TRBD2
DNA: TGCGCCAGCAGCTCCGTTAGCGGGACCTACGAGCAGTACTTC
CDR3: CASSSVSGTYEQYF

size: -
J: TRBJ2-2
V: TRBV28
D: TRBD1
DNA: TGTGCCAGCAGGGACAGGCTAAAGAACACCGGGGAGCTGTTTTTT
CDR3: CASRDRLKNTGELFF

size: many
J: TRBJ2-1
V: TRBV10-3
D: -
DNA: TGTGCCATCAGTGAGTCGCGTGAGCAGTTCTTC
CDR3: CAISESREQFF

size: many
J: TRBJ2-7
V: TRBV27
D: TRBD2
DNA: TGTGCCAGCAGTTTCGGCGGGAGATGGTACGAGCAGTACTTC
CDR3: CASSFGGRWYEQYF

size: many
J: TRBJ2-7
V: TRBV28
D: -
DNA: TGTGCCAGCAGTTTGGGGCTCGAGCAGTACTTC
CDR3: CASSLGLEQYF

size: -
J: TRBJ2-2
V: TRBV7-9
D: TRBD1
DNA: TGTGCCAGCAGCAACAAACCGACAGGGTGGCTGTTTTTT
CDR3: CASSNKPTGWLFF

size: -
J: TRBJ1-4
V: TRBV5-4
D: TRBD1
DNA: TGTGCCAGCAGCACAATTCCGGGACAGGGGGTAGAAAAACTGTTTTTT
CDR3: CASSTIPGQGVEKLFF

size: few
J: TRBJ1-2
V: TRBV10-3
D: -
DNA: TGTGCCATCAGTAGACAGGACAGTTTTAACTATGGCTACACCTTC
CDR3: CAISRQDSFNYGYTF

size: -
J: TRBJ2-1
V: TRBV14
D: -
DNA: TGTGCCAGCAGCCAAGATGTCGGCAATGAGCAGTTCTTC
CDR3: CASSQDVGNEQFF

size: -
J: TRBJ2-1
V: TRBV29-1
D: -
DNA: TGCAGCGTCACCCCGGGACTCCCAAGCCTCCATGAGCAGTTCTTC
CDR3: CSVTPGLPSLHEQFF

size: -
J: TRBJ1-1
V: TRBV7-9
D: -
DNA: TGTGCCAGCAGCTCCCGGGGGGCGAACACTGAAGCTTTCTTT
CDR3: CASSSRGANTEAFF

size: -
J: TRBJ1-1
V: TRBV7-6
D: -
DNA: TGTGCCAGCAGCCCTACTTTCCGGGACGGTAACACTGAAGCTTTCTTT
CDR3: CASSPTFRDGNTEAFF

size: many
J: TRBJ2-1
V: TRBV5-1
D: TRBD2
DNA: TGCGCCAGCAGCTTGGGCCCACTAGCGGAAGTTTCCTACAATGAGCAGTTCTTC
CDR3: CASSLGPLAEVSYNEQFF

size: few
J: TRBJ1-6
V: TRBV7-6
D: -
DNA: TGTGCCAGCAGCTTAGATAATGTAGGGAATTCACCCCTCCACTTT
CDR3: CASSLDNVGNSPLHF

size: few
J: TRBJ2-7
V: TRBV28
D: -
DNA: TGTGCCAGCAGTTTAAGTCCGGGCAGGGGCTCCTACGAGCAGTACTTC
CDR3: CASSLSPGRGSYEQYF

size: few
J: TRBJ2-5
V: TRBV27
D: -
DNA: TGTGCCAGCAGTTTAACGACCCAAGAGACCCAGTACTTC
CDR3: CASSLTTQETQYF

size: -
J: TRBJ2-7
V: TRBV7-2
D: TRBD2
DNA: TGTGCCAGCAGCTTGGGGCGGGGGGGCTCCGAGCAGTACTTC
CDR3: CASSLGRGGSEQYF

size: -
J: TRBJ1-2
V: TRBV6-5
D: TRBD1
DNA: TGTGCCAGCAGTTACTCGGCAGGGGGCGGGTATGGCTACACCTTC
CDR3: CASSYSAGGGYGYTF

size: -
J: TRBJ2-1
V: TRBV7-2
D: -
DNA: TGTGCCAGCAGCTTAGCGGGGGCGGGGTTAAATGAGCAGTTCTTC
CDR3: CASSLAGAGLNEQFF

size: few
J: TRBJ1-3
V: TRBV6-1
D: -
DNA: TGTGCCAGCAGTCCAACGGGGGGGCTTTCTGGAAACACCATATATTTT
CDR3: CASSPTGGLSGNTIYF

size: many
J: TRBJ2-3
V: TRBV10-3
D: TRBD2
DNA: TGTGCCACTTACGGGACTAGCGGCTCTACAGATACGCAGTATTTT
CDR3: CATYGTSGSTDTQYF

size: many
J: TRBJ1-4
V: TRBV16
D: TRBD1
DNA: TGTGCCAGCAGCCAATTAAAACCGGGACAGGGGGATGAAAAACTGTTTTTT
CDR3: CASSQLKPGQGDEKLFF

size: few
J: TRBJ2-3
V: TRBV20-1
D: -
DNA: TGCAGTGCTCCGATTGGGACTCTTCAAGATACGCAGTATTTT
CDR3: CSAPIGTLQDTQYF

size: -
J: TRBJ2-7
V: TRBV30
D: -
DNA: TGTGCCTGGAGTAGCGGTCTGGGGCTCACCTACGAGCAGTACTTC
CDR3: CAWSSGLGLTYEQYF

size: -
J: TRBJ1-1
V: TRBV20-1
D: -
DNA: TGCAGTGTGTCGGAAAGGGGCACTGAAGCTTTCTTT
CDR3: CSVSERGTEAFF

size: -
J: TRBJ2-7
V: TRBV12-3/TRBV12-4
D: TRBD1
DNA: TGTGCCAGCAGTCCTGGGGACAGGGACGAGCAGTACTTC
CDR3: CASSPGDRDEQYF

size: few
J: TRBJ1-3
V: TRBV5-1
D: TRBD1
DNA: TGCGCCAGCAGCTTGGACCGGACAGGGGGCGCCGGAAACACCATATATTTT
CDR3: CASSLDRTGGAGNTIYF

size: few
J: TRBJ2-6
V: TRBV7-9
D: TRBD1
DNA: TGTGCCAGCAGCTTTACAGGGGCTAACTCTGGGGCCAACGTCCTGACTTTC
CDR3: CASSFTGANSGANVLTF

size: few
J: TRBJ2-5
V: TRBV28
D: TRBD1
DNA: TGTGCCAGCAGCCGCCGAGGACAGGGGAATCACTTC
CDR3: CASSRRGQGNHF

size: many
J: TRBJ1-1
V: TRBV14
D: -
DNA: TGTGCCAGCAGCCAAGGATTGGGGGCGCAGGGCACTGAAGCTTTCTTT
CDR3: CASSQGLGAQGTEAFF

size: many
J: TRBJ2-2
V: TRBV19
D: -
DNA: TGTGCCAGTAGTATAGGCTTTGGCAGACTCACCGGGGAGCTGTTTTTT
CDR3: CASSIGFGRLTGELFF

size: few
J: TRBJ2-5
V: TRBV20-1
D: -
DNA: TGCAGTGCTAGTCCTAGCGCAGCCCAAGAGACCCAGTACTTC
CDR3: CSASPSAAQETQYF

size: few
J: TRBJ2-3
V: TRBV6-1
D: -
DNA: TGTGCCAGTAAATTTGGCGGGAACACAGATACGCAGTATTTT
CDR3: CASKFGGNTDTQYF

size: -
J: TRBJ2-1
V: TRBV2
D: -
DNA: TGTGCCAGCCTAAGAGCAGACACCACCTACAATGAGCAGTTCTTC
CDR3: CASLRADTTYNEQFF

size: -
J: TRBJ1-1
V: TRBV11-2
D: -
DNA: TGTGCCAGCAGCTTACCGAGAAGGAACACTGAAGCTTTCTTT
CDR3: CASSLPRRNTEAFF

size: -
J: TRBJ2-5
V: TRBV4-2
D: -
DNA: TGTGCCAGCAGCCAAGATCGCGGAGAGGAGACCCATTACTTC
CDR3: CASSQDRGEETHYF

size: -
J: TRBJ2-3
V: TRBV25-1
D: -
DNA: TGTGCCAGCAGTGAGGAATCCCAGCGGGTTATCACAGATACGCAGTATTTT
CDR3: CASSEESQRVITDTQYF

size: few
J: TRBJ2-4
V: TRBV29-1
D: -
DNA: TGCAGCGTATATACCAAAAACATTCAGTACTTC
CDR3: CSVYTKNIQYF

size: -
J: TRBJ2-7
V: TRBV5-8
D: TRBD2
DNA: TGTGCCAGCAGCTGGGGCGGGGGGGCAGTCTACGAGCAGTACTTC
CDR3: CASSWGGGAVYEQYF

size: -
J: TRBJ2-2
V: TRBV10-3
D: -
DNA: TGTGCCATCAGTGACCCCAGGCTCGGCACCGGGGAGCTGTTTTTT
CDR3: CAISDPRLGTGELFF

size: few
J: TRBJ1-1
V: TRBV7-9
D: -
DNA: TGTGCCAGCAGCCAAATCTGGACTGAAGCTTTCTTT
CDR3: CASSQIWTEAFF

size: -
J: TRBJ2-7
V: TRBV20-1
D: TRBD2
DNA: TGCAGTGCCCGGGGACTAGCGGGAGAGTGCGAGCAGTACTTC
CDR3: CSARGLAGECEQYF

size: -
J: TRBJ2-7
V: TRBV5-6
D: TRBD2
DNA: TGTGCCAGCAGCTTGTCATTCGGGAGGGTGCACGAGCAGTACTTC
CDR3: CASSLSFGRVHEQYF

size: few
J: TRBJ2-7
V: TRBV20-1
D: TRBD1
DNA: TGCAGTGCTAGAGATACGGGACAGGGCCCCTACGAGCAGTACTTC
CDR3: CSARDTGQGPYEQYF

size: few
J: TRBJ2-3
V: TRBV15
D: -
DNA: TGTGCCACCAGCAGAGGAGGGCTTACAGATACGCAGTATTTT
CDR3: CATSRGGLTDTQYF